Sequencing of this TCR beta chain was carried out in a study of blood T cell repertoires in COVID-19. Per the original methods: Quantification of nucleated cells was approximated via reference gene primer amplification. Produced via immunoSEQ multiplex PCR; TCRdb's table is partial and in-frame only. V, J and clone size were drawn from that table, and D and trimming were deduced from the DNA. The data contain roughly 150,000 clones, about 80% of them singletons. Many counts were recorded for this clone. Germline loops: CDR1 MNHEY, CDR2 SMNVEV (reference sequence). This CDR3 has 14 amino acids. V gave up 6 bases and J gave up 6 bases, with 15 bases separating them.

The material sequenced was peripheral blood. The chain combines TRBV27 with TRBJ1-5; D is possibly TRBD1 (5 bases). The origin of this receptor is a man between 65 and 80 years old with active or convalescent COVID-19. CDR3 in DNA: TGTGCCAGCAGACTAACAGCCGGGGGTCAGCCCCAGCATTTT. This encodes CASRLTAGGQPQHF.